What follows are 30 T cell receptor beta chains derived from one specimen sequenced in a study of blood T cell dynamics during melanoma immunotherapy. Repertoires were generated with immunoSEQ multiplex PCR, while TCRdb's copy carries only in-frame clones and drops some. The table shows several thousand clones, with around 80% occurring only once. Time point noted: pre-treatment baseline. The specimen was blood, collected from a patient treated with checkpoint blockade. These receptors came from a human donor with melanoma.

The V call is TRBV7-3, the J call TRBJ2-7; 9 bases are a match to TRBD1. The CDR3 totals 15 residues. The germline V gene encodes CDR1 SGHTA and CDR2 FQGTGA. V dropped 4 bases and J dropped 4; count of bases not matched to a gene: 8. CDR3 sequence reads: CASSSPGTGWYEQYF. The CDR3 bases are TGTGCCAGCAGCTCTCCCGGGACAGGGTGGTACGAGCAGTACTTC.

This chain joins TRBV9 and TRBJ2-5; tentative D call: TRBD1 (6 bases). This CDR3 is 14 amino acids long. Germline assignment: CDR1 SGDLS and CDR2 YYNGEE. The V and J ends lost 2 bases and 0 bases respectively, with 8 bases between them. The CDR3 is CASSVGTYQETQYF. The CDR3 DNA reads as TGTGCCAGCAGCGTGGGGACATACCAAGAGACCCAGTACTTC. The variable domain in full, completed from reference TRBV9 and TRBJ2-5, reads DSGVTQTPKHLITATGQRVTLRCSPRSGDLSVYWYQQSLDQGLQFLIQYYNGEERAKGNILERFSAQQFPDLHSELNLSSLELGDSALYFCASSVGTYQETQYFGPGTRLLVL.

The CDR3 here is CASSGLDTQYF. For the CDR3, the DNA is TGTGCCAGCAGTGGGCTAGATACGCAGTATTTT. The J gene is TRBJ2-3, the V gene TRBV6-1; D call uncertain. The ends were cut back, 4 bases at V and 5 bases at J, with 4 bases in the middle. CDR1 and CDR2 from the germline V gene are MNHNS and SASEGT. The CDR3 length is 11 residues.

This clone appeared a few times. V gene TRBV5-1 combines with J gene TRBJ2-7; a possible D gene is TRBD2 (5 bases). In germline, CDR1 is SGHRS, CDR2 YFSETQ. The CDR3 covers 15 residues. Trimming stripped 0 bases from V and 0 bases from J, with 10 bases between. CDR3 in DNA: TGCGCCAGCAGCTTGGGAGGGTCCGGCTCCTACGAGCAGTACTTC. Amino acids: CASSLGGSGSYEQYF.

The genes are TRBV6-6 and TRBJ2-1, with TRBD2 matching 11 bases. From germline, CDR1 is MNHNY and CDR2 SVGAGI (reference sequence). This CDR3 region has 15 residues. The trim removed 7 bases at V and 5 bases at J, leaving 7 bases unmatched. CDR3 loop: CASTLAGGPHNEQFF. The CDR3 coding sequence is TGTGCCAGCACTCTAGCGGGGGGCCCGCACAATGAGCAGTTCTTC.

This clone is classed as medium-sized. The V call is TRBV7-8, the J call TRBJ1-2; D possibly corresponds to TRBD1 (6 bases). Trimming cost V 5 bases and J 3 bases, with 16 bases left between them. From germline, CDR1 is SGHVS and CDR2 FQNEAQ. This CDR3 region has 15 residues. The chain's CDR3 is CASSLLGDRHYGYTF. The CDR3 bases are TGTGCCAGCAGCCTTCTGGGAGACAGGCACTATGGCTACACCTTC.

This clone was detected once. The rearrangement links TRBV7-6 to TRBJ2-1, with D possibly TRBD1 on 6 matching bases. The CDR3 runs 13 residues. V was cut by 5 bases and J by 3 bases, with 8 bases left in between. Germline V gene lookup returns CDR1 SGHVS and CDR2 FNYEAQ. The CDR3 protein is CASSPGVYNEQFF. CDR3 sequence (DNA): TGTGCCAGCAGCCCAGGGGTCTACAATGAGCAGTTCTTC.

The rearrangement uses TRBV21-1 and TRBJ1-1; TRBD1 reflects the table's D call only, with no check against the DNA. TRBV21-1 is recorded as a pseudogene. The CDR3 spans 15 residues. The CDR3 loop reads CASSPRGTGDTEAFF. The CDR3 nucleotides are TGTGCCAGCAGCCCGAGGGGGACAGGGGACACTGAAGCTTTCTTT.

The chain recombines TRBV29-1 with TRBJ1-3; D is uncertain. V was shortened by 7 bases and J by 4 bases, with 8 bases between the two germline ends. The CDR3 is made up of 11 amino acids. CDR1 and CDR2 (germline): SQVTM, ANQGSEA. The CDR3: CSAWAGNTIYF. CDR3 DNA: TGCAGCGCCTGGGCCGGAAACACCATATATTTT.

The V and J genes are TRBV7-8 and TRBJ2-1; TRBD2 matches at 10 bases. CDR3 size: 16 residues. J was trimmed by 5 bases and V by 1 base; bases with no gene match: 5. Per germline, CDR1 SGHVS and CDR2 FQNEAQ. The DNA for the CDR3 is TGTGCCAGCAGCTTAGTTCCAGCGGGAGGGAACAATGAGCAGTTCTTC. This encodes CASSLVPAGGNNEQFF. Full variable domain (rest looked up from reference TRBV7-8 and TRBJ2-1): GAGVSQSPRYKVAKRGQDVALRCDPISGHVSLFWYQQALGQGPEFLTYFQNEAQLDKSGLPSDRFFAERPEGSVSTLKIQRTQQEDSAVYLCASSLVPAGGNNEQFFGPGTRLTVL.

The chain carries TRBV5-5 and TRBJ1-5, with TRBD1 identical over 7 bases. With V trimmed by 3 bases and J by 7 bases, 10 bases remained unmatched. CDR1 SGHKS and CDR2 YYEKEE come from the germline V gene (reference sequence). The CDR3 is 15 amino acids. CDR3 amino acids: CASSSQGPGGQPQHF. Here the CDR3 DNA reads TGTGCCAGCAGCTCACAGGGGCCCGGAGGGCAGCCCCAGCATTTT.

Remarks on this clone: Germline and junction disagree at one end, which may indicate a read error. V usage is TRBV7-9 and J usage is TRBJ2-5; the D gene could be TRBD1 or TRBD2 (5 bases each). The CDR3 covers 14 residues. The germline gives CDR1 SEHNR, CDR2 FQNEAQ (reference sequence). The CDR3 DNA follows: TGTGCCAGCAGCCTAGCCGGGACCGAAGAGACCCAGTACTTC. It yields the protein CASSLAGTEETQYF.

The gene calls are TRBV14 and TRBJ1-5; weak D call: TRBD1 (6 bases). Germline assignment: CDR1 SGHDN and CDR2 FVKESK. Trimming stripped 4 bases from V and 7 bases from J, with 11 bases between. The CDR3 contains 13 residues. The CDR3 reads CASSLMGGQPQHF. The CDR3 DNA reads as TGTGCCAGCAGCCTTATGGGGGGCCAGCCCCAGCATTTT.

This sequence joins TRBV7-2 and TRBJ2-6, with TRBD2 as a possible D gene (5 bases). This CDR3 contains 19 residues. V dropped 2 bases and J dropped 0 bases, with 17 bases sitting between them. Germline CDR1 and CDR2: SGHTA and FQGNSA. The CDR3 DNA reads as TGTGCCAGCAGCTTATATTACGGCGGCGGAGGCTCTGGGGCCAACGTCCTGACTTTC. It codes for CASSLYYGGGGSGANVLTF.

The chain recombines TRBV5-6 with TRBJ2-7; 10 bases are a match to TRBD1. Trimming took 4 bases from V and 3 from J; bases not matched to a gene: 7. The CDR3 runs to 15 residues. Germline V gene sequence: CDR1 SGHDT, CDR2 YYEEEE. The CDR3 loop is CASSSTGQGGYEQYF. The CDR3 bases are TGTGCCAGCAGCAGTACCGGACAGGGGGGCTACGAGCAGTACTTC.

V usage is TRBV5-4 and J usage is TRBJ2-7; TRBD1 agrees at 8 bases. CDR1 is SGHNT, CDR2 YYREEE, per germline (reference sequence). V was pared by 4 bases and J by 9 bases, with 6 bases of the junction left unmatched. The CDR3 consists of 12 residues. The CDR3 is CASSADRAMQYF. As DNA, the CDR3 is TGTGCCAGCAGCGCGGACAGGGCCATGCAGTACTTC.

This clone has more than one count but fewer than ten. This sequence joins TRBV30 and TRBJ2-1; D gene uncertain. The CDR3 extends over 12 amino acids. Trimming shortened V by 0 bases and J by 4 bases, and 4 bases separated the two germline ends. Germline V gene data show CDR1 as GTSNPN and CDR2 as SVGIG (reference sequence). This CDR3 is CAWSVVYNEQFF. The CDR3 DNA reads as TGTGCCTGGAGTGTAGTATACAATGAGCAGTTCTTC. The entire variable domain, with the rest obtained from reference TRBV30 and TRBJ2-1, is as follows: SQTIHQWPATLVQPVGSPLSLECTVEGTSNPNLYWYRQAAGRGLQLLFYSVGIGQISSEVPQNLSASRPQDRQFILSSKKLLLSDSGFYLCAWSVVYNEQFFGPGTRLTVL.

This clone was observed a few times. The chain employs TRBV27 and TRBJ1-5, with no clear D. Between the trimmed V and J ends, which lost 2 bases and 5 bases, there was a span of 13 bases. This CDR3 region has 15 residues. Germline CDR1 is MNHEY and CDR2 is SMNVEV (reference sequence). CDR3 in amino acids: CASSLGGAVHQPQHF. The DNA of the CDR3 is TGTGCCAGCAGTTTAGGCGGAGCCGTGCATCAGCCCCAGCATTTT.

The chain joins TRBV13 to TRBJ2-7; no definite D call. Trimming stripped 0 bases from V and 6 bases from J, with 6 bases between. The CDR3 is 12 amino acids. CDR1 and CDR2 from the germline V gene are PRHDT and FYEKMQ (reference sequence). CDR3 nucleotides: TGTGCCAGCAGCTTAGGGCGAAGCGAGCAGTACTTC. The encoded protein is CASSLGRSEQYF.

The rearrangement uses TRBV19 and TRBJ1-2, with unresolved D. The CDR3 extends over 15 amino acids. Between the trimmed V and J ends, which lost 0 bases and 2 bases, there was a span of 10 bases. CDR1 LNHDA and CDR2 SQIVND come from the germline V gene (reference sequence). CDR3 sequence reads: CASSIDHTLNYGYTF. CDR3 nucleotides: TGTGCCAGTAGTATAGATCATACGTTAAACTATGGCTACACCTTC.

This chain links TRBV7-9 with TRBJ2-7; D is unresolved. Trimming shortened V by 5 bases and J by 2 bases, and 10 bases separated the two germline ends. Germline lookup yields CDR1 SEHNR and CDR2 FQNEAQ (reference sequence). CDR3 length: 13 amino acids. CDR3: CASSPLVTYEQYF. DNA for the CDR3: TGTGCCAGCAGCCCGTTGGTTACCTACGAGCAGTACTTC.

Within the sample, this clone is medium-sized. The chain combines TRBV28 with TRBJ2-7; 8 nucleotides match TRBD2. Unmatched junction bases numbered 7, after V lost 2 bases and J lost 4 bases. Germline V CDR1 and CDR2: MDHEN, SYDVKM. This CDR3 has 15 amino acids. The CDR3, as DNA: TGTGCCAGCAGTTTAAGCGGGGGCTTGCGTTACGAGCAGTACTTC. Amino acid sequence: CASSLSGGLRYEQYF.

V gene TRBV2 combines with J gene TRBJ2-5; D remains ambiguous. V shed 8 bases and J shed 1 base, with 5 bases lying between them. Germline assignment: CDR1 SNHLY and CDR2 FYNNEI. The CDR3 has 11 amino acids. The CDR3 DNA sequence: TGTGCCAGCGAATCCCAAGAGACCCAGTACTTC. This gives the protein CASESQETQYF. Full variable domain (remainder filled in from reference TRBV2 and TRBJ2-5): EPEVTQTPSHQVTQMGQEVILRCVPISNHLYFYWYRQILGQKVEFLVSFYNNEISEKSEIFDDQFSVERPDGSNFTLKIRSTKLEDSAMYFCASESQETQYFGPGTRLLVL.

The chain joins TRBV14 to TRBJ1-2; D is perhaps TRBD1 (6 bases). V lost 5 bases, J lost 4 bases, and 17 bases lay in between. The germline V gene encodes CDR1 SGHDN and CDR2 FVKESK. This CDR3 region has 15 residues. The DNA for the CDR3 is TGTGCCAGCAGCGCAGGACAGACTATTACCTATGGCTACACCTTC. Amino acid sequence: CASSAGQTITYGYTF.

On this clone: An end of the junction does not agree with germline; a read error may underlie this. The gene calls are TRBV5-5 and TRBJ2-5; tentatively, D is TRBD1 or TRBD2 (5 bases each). Looked up from germline, CDR1 is SGHKS and CDR2 is YYEKEE (reference sequence). There are 15 residues in the CDR3. CDR3 protein: CASSPAGSDTEIQYF. The DNA for the CDR3 is TGTGCCAGCAGCCCAGCAGGGAGCGATACAGAGATCCAGTACTTC.

This clone has just one count. V gene TRBV2 combines with J gene TRBJ1-5; D ambiguous. The CDR3 sequence is 13 residues long. Germline lookup yields CDR1 SNHLY and CDR2 FYNNEI. The germline V and J ends were trimmed by 5 bases and 0 bases, with 5 bases remaining between them. CDR3 region: CASSFYSNQPQHF. CDR3 DNA sequence: TGTGCCAGCAGTTTTTATAGCAATCAGCCCCAGCATTTT.

As DNA, the CDR3 is TGTGCCAGCAGTGGAAGGACAGGGGCACGCTACACCTTC. This sequence encodes CASSGRTGARYTF. The chain uses TRBV6-1 and TRBJ1-2, with 9 bases fitting TRBD1. V shed 4 bases, J shed 9 bases, and the junction held 6 bases outside the gene matches. Germline V gene data show CDR1 as MNHNS and CDR2 as SASEGT. The CDR3 is 13 amino acids.

This clone was seen more than once but under ten times. The V gene is TRBV19, the J gene TRBJ2-5; tentatively, D is TRBD2 (6 bases). This CDR3 has 15 residues. Trimming cost V 8 bases and J 0 bases, with 16 bases left between them. CDR1 and CDR2 (germline): LNHDA, SQIVND (reference sequence). The CDR3 here is CASLAASSDQETQYF. The CDR3, as DNA: TGTGCCAGTTTAGCGGCTAGTAGTGACCAAGAGACCCAGTACTTC.

This clone was seen only once. This rearrangement joins TRBV28 to TRBJ2-7, with a possible D match to TRBD2 (5 bases). The germline V gene encodes CDR1 MDHEN and CDR2 SYDVKM. The CDR3 length is 13 residues. V was cut by 7 bases and J by 2 bases, with 12 bases left in between. The CDR3 nucleotides are TGTGCCAGCACCGATAGCGTCCCCTACGAGCAGTACTTC. As protein: CASTDSVPYEQYF.

The chain has TRBV10-2 and TRBJ1-1; unclear D gene. The CDR3 runs to 12 residues. V was clipped by 5 bases and J by 0 bases, with 4 bases between them. CDR1 is WSHSY, CDR2 SAAADI, per germline. This CDR3 reads CASSPVNTEAFF. In DNA, the CDR3 is TGCGCCAGCAGTCCAGTGAACACTGAAGCTTTCTTT.